The rows below give T cell receptor beta chains drawn from one sample of a study of T cells in Graves' hyperthyroidism and ophthalmopathy. Each CDR3 protein is one row after TCRdb ran MiXCR on the multiplex PCR reads. The table lists approximately 260,000 distinct CDR3 sequences, roughly 15% of them singletons. Sample: blood. These TCRs come from a woman between 45 and 60 years old with Graves' hyperthyroidism that later progressed to Graves' ophthalmopathy. The CDR3 runs from the conserved cysteine through the conserved F or W. A D gene is named only where the DNA matches it firmly. Only some rows state a clone size, as once, few, many or a class for expanded clones.

v_call: TRBV10-2; clone_size: many; d_call: NA; j_call: TRBJ2-7; cdr3_aa: CASGQGFVEEQYF; cdr3_nt: TGCGCCAGCGGGCAGGGATTCGTAGAAGAGCAGTACTTC
v_call: TRBV9; clone_size: NA; d_call: NA; j_call: TRBJ2-7; cdr3_aa: CASSGSNAPREQYF; cdr3_nt: TGTGCCAGCAGCGGCTCCAACGCCCCTCGCGAGCAGTACTTC
v_call: TRBV10-3; clone_size: many; d_call: NA; j_call: TRBJ2-7; cdr3_aa: CAISEGGRVSVQYF; cdr3_nt: TGTGCCATCAGTGAGGGCGGGCGTGTGAGCGTGCAGTACTTC
v_call: TRBV27; clone_size: many; d_call: TRBD2; j_call: TRBJ2-3; cdr3_aa: CASKLGGLGRDTQYF; cdr3_nt: TGTGCCAGCAAGCTAGGCGGACTAGGTCGAGATACGCAGTATTTT
v_call: TRBV3-1; clone_size: many; d_call: TRBD2; j_call: TRBJ2-1; cdr3_aa: CASSLTSGRDNEQFF; cdr3_nt: TGTGCCAGCAGCCTTACTAGCGGGAGGGACAATGAGCAGTTCTTC
v_call: TRBV19; clone_size: few; d_call: NA; j_call: TRBJ2-7; cdr3_aa: CASSTGTYEQYF; cdr3_nt: TGTGCCAGTAGTACGGGAACCTACGAGCAGTACTTC
v_call: TRBV7-9; clone_size: many; d_call: NA; j_call: TRBJ2-1; cdr3_aa: CASSFPPPEDGEQFF; cdr3_nt: TGTGCCAGCAGCTTCCCGCCCCCAGAGGACGGTGAGCAGTTCTTC
v_call: TRBV9; clone_size: many; d_call: TRBD2; j_call: TRBJ2-3; cdr3_aa: CASSKTSRTDTQYF; cdr3_nt: TGTGCCAGCAGCAAGACTAGCCGCACAGATACGCAGTATTTT
v_call: TRBV2; clone_size: many; d_call: NA; j_call: TRBJ2-3; cdr3_aa: CASSPSSTQYF; cdr3_nt: TGTGCCAGCAGTCCCTCCAGTACGCAGTATTTT
v_call: TRBV28; clone_size: NA; d_call: NA; j_call: TRBJ2-1; cdr3_aa: CASSVGRESSYNGQFF; cdr3_nt: TGTGCCAGCAGTGTGGGAAGGGAGAGCTCCTACAATGGGCAGTTCTTC
v_call: TRBV3-1; clone_size: many; d_call: NA; j_call: TRBJ1-6; cdr3_aa: CASSGGGGLNSPLHF; cdr3_nt: TGTGCCAGCAGCGGTGGCGGCGGACTGAATTCACCCCTCCACTTT
v_call: TRBV9; clone_size: few; d_call: NA; j_call: TRBJ1-2; cdr3_aa: CASSGSGTPSYGYTF; cdr3_nt: TGTGCCAGCAGCGGATCCGGGACACCTTCCTATGGCTACACCTTC
v_call: TRBV2; clone_size: many; d_call: NA; j_call: TRBJ2-1; cdr3_aa: CASRPQHNEQFF; cdr3_nt: TGTGCCAGCAGGCCACAGCACAATGAGCAGTTCTTC
v_call: TRBV27; clone_size: many; d_call: NA; j_call: TRBJ1-2; cdr3_aa: CASSPGTRNSDGYTF; cdr3_nt: TGTGCCAGCAGTCCAGGGACCCGAAACTCAGATGGCTACACCTTC
v_call: TRBV28; clone_size: NA; d_call: NA; j_call: TRBJ2-7; cdr3_aa: CASSEPMGPLVGEQYF; cdr3_nt: TGTGCCAGCAGCGAACCAATGGGGCCCCTGGTGGGGGAGCAGTACTTC
v_call: TRBV7-8; clone_size: NA; d_call: TRBD1; j_call: TRBJ1-5; cdr3_aa: CASSLYRGGGNQPQHF; cdr3_nt: TGTGCCAGCAGCTTATACAGGGGGGGAGGCAATCAGCCCCAGCATTTT
v_call: TRBV11-2; clone_size: many; d_call: NA; j_call: TRBJ2-3; cdr3_aa: CASSLWREDTDTQYF; cdr3_nt: TGTGCCAGCAGCTTGTGGCGGGAAGACACAGATACGCAGTATTTT
v_call: TRBV10-3; clone_size: few; d_call: TRBD1; j_call: TRBJ1-6; cdr3_aa: CAISPGQHNSPLHF; cdr3_nt: TGTGCCATCAGCCCGGGACAGCATAATTCACCCCTCCACTTT
v_call: TRBV10-2; clone_size: many; d_call: NA; j_call: TRBJ2-5; cdr3_aa: CASTGARTAQYF; cdr3_nt: TGCGCCAGCACAGGAGCAAGGACGGCCCAGTACTTC
v_call: TRBV27; clone_size: many; d_call: NA; j_call: TRBJ1-6; cdr3_aa: CASRASGIGSSYNSPLHF; cdr3_nt: TGTGCCTCCCGGGCATCAGGAATAGGGAGCTCCTATAATTCACCCCTCCACTTT
v_call: TRBV29-1; clone_size: many; d_call: NA; j_call: TRBJ2-1; cdr3_aa: CSVEGLNEQFF; cdr3_nt: TGCAGCGTTGAAGGGCTCAATGAGCAGTTCTTC
v_call: TRBV7-7; clone_size: many; d_call: NA; j_call: TRBJ2-5; cdr3_aa: CASSLEWRGPEETQYF; cdr3_nt: TGTGCTAGCAGCTTAGAGTGGAGGGGACCTGAAGAGACCCAGTACTTC
v_call: TRBV5-1; clone_size: many; d_call: NA; j_call: TRBJ1-1; cdr3_aa: CASNLERPANTEAFF; cdr3_nt: TGCGCCAGCAACTTGGAACGGCCAGCGAACACTGAAGCTTTCTTT
v_call: TRBV18; clone_size: many; d_call: TRBD1; j_call: TRBJ2-1; cdr3_aa: CASSPETGGMNEQFF; cdr3_nt: TGTGCCAGCTCACCAGAGACAGGGGGCATGAATGAGCAGTTCTTC
v_call: TRBV6-1; clone_size: NA; d_call: NA; j_call: TRBJ1-1; cdr3_aa: CASSETYTEAFF; cdr3_nt: TGTGCCAGCAGTGAAACGTACACTGAAGCTTTCTTT
v_call: TRBV30; clone_size: many; d_call: NA; j_call: TRBJ2-7; cdr3_aa: CASDPGTTSYEQYF; cdr3_nt: TGTGCCTCCGACCCAGGGACAACATCCTACGAGCAGTACTTC
v_call: TRBV29-1; clone_size: NA; d_call: NA; j_call: TRBJ1-6; cdr3_aa: CSVEKGSNSPLHF; cdr3_nt: TGCAGCGTTGAAAAGGGGTCTAATTCACCCCTCCACTTT
v_call: TRBV15; clone_size: NA; d_call: NA; j_call: TRBJ1-5; cdr3_aa: CATSRDLGANQPQHF; cdr3_nt: TGTGCCACCAGCAGAGATCTTGGGGCCAATCAGCCCCAGCATTTT
v_call: TRBV19; clone_size: NA; d_call: NA; j_call: TRBJ1-3; cdr3_aa: CASSKITATGDTIYF; cdr3_nt: TGTGCCAGTAGTAAAATAACAGCCACTGGAGACACCATATATTTT
v_call: TRBV19; clone_size: NA; d_call: NA; j_call: TRBJ1-6; cdr3_aa: CASSRQTASNSPLHF; cdr3_nt: TGTGCCAGTAGTCGACAGACAGCGTCAAATTCACCCCTCCACTTT
v_call: TRBV7-6; clone_size: many; d_call: NA; j_call: TRBJ2-1; cdr3_aa: CASALVVKTSSYNEQFF; cdr3_nt: TGTGCCAGCGCGTTGGTTGTAAAGACTTCTTCCTACAATGAGCAGTTCTTC
v_call: TRBV6-2/TRBV6-3; clone_size: many; d_call: NA; j_call: TRBJ2-3; cdr3_aa: CASSYGVKRGTDTQYF; cdr3_nt: TGTGCCAGCAGTTACGGAGTCAAGCGGGGCACAGATACGCAGTATTTT
v_call: TRBV11-1; clone_size: many; d_call: TRBD1; j_call: TRBJ2-3; cdr3_aa: CASSPDRDSFTDTQYF; cdr3_nt: TGTGCCAGCAGCCCCGACCGGGACAGCTTCACAGATACGCAGTATTTT
v_call: TRBV12-3/TRBV12-4; clone_size: many; d_call: NA; j_call: TRBJ2-6; cdr3_aa: CASSYGRYSGANVLTF; cdr3_nt: TGTGCCAGCAGTTACGGGAGATACTCTGGGGCCAACGTCCTGACTTTC
v_call: TRBV6-4; clone_size: many; d_call: NA; j_call: TRBJ2-3; cdr3_aa: CASSDGSGSDTQYF; cdr3_nt: TGTGCCAGCAGTGACGGGTCTGGGTCGGATACGCAGTATTTT
v_call: TRBV6-1; clone_size: few; d_call: NA; j_call: TRBJ1-2; cdr3_aa: CATMDVSTYGYTF; cdr3_nt: TGTGCCACCATGGACGTGAGCACCTATGGCTACACCTTC
v_call: TRBV20-1; clone_size: many; d_call: TRBD1; j_call: TRBJ2-6; cdr3_aa: CSARGARGLGGANVLTF; cdr3_nt: TGCAGTGCTAGGGGGGCCAGGGGGCTAGGTGGGGCCAACGTCCTGACTTTC
v_call: TRBV3-1; clone_size: many; d_call: TRBD2; j_call: TRBJ2-3; cdr3_aa: CASSQWRSGRRRGTDTQYF; cdr3_nt: TGTGCCAGCAGCCAGTGGAGGAGCGGGAGACGACGGGGCACAGATACGCAGTATTTT
v_call: TRBV7-9; clone_size: many; d_call: TRBD1; j_call: TRBJ2-7; cdr3_aa: CASSPHQGVYSDEQYF; cdr3_nt: TGTGCCAGCAGCCCACACCAGGGGGTATACAGCGACGAGCAGTACTTC
v_call: TRBV4-2; clone_size: once; d_call: TRBD2; j_call: TRBJ2-1; cdr3_aa: CASRPTSGVHNEQSF; cdr3_nt: TGTGCCAGTAGACCGACTAGCGGGGTTCACAATGAGCAGTCCTTC
v_call: TRBV28; clone_size: many; d_call: NA; j_call: TRBJ1-2; cdr3_aa: CASTPGGEFGYTF; cdr3_nt: TGTGCCAGCACCCCGGGGGGGGAATTTGGCTACACCTTC
v_call: TRBV30; clone_size: many; d_call: NA; j_call: TRBJ1-5; cdr3_aa: CAWSVDRTPYSNQPQHF; cdr3_nt: TGTGCCTGGAGTGTAGACAGGACTCCCTATAGCAATCAGCCCCAGCATTTT
v_call: TRBV19; clone_size: few; d_call: TRBD1; j_call: TRBJ1-2; cdr3_aa: CASRGQPYGYTF; cdr3_nt: TGTGCCAGTAGGGGACAGCCCTATGGCTACACCTTC
v_call: TRBV27; clone_size: many; d_call: NA; j_call: TRBJ1-2; cdr3_aa: CASSPGTAVRYGYTF; cdr3_nt: TGTGCCAGCAGTCCCGGGACGGCAGTACGGTATGGCTACACCTTC
v_call: TRBV7-9; clone_size: many; d_call: TRBD1; j_call: TRBJ2-7; cdr3_aa: CASSLAGQGDEQYF; cdr3_nt: TGTGCCAGCAGCTTAGCAGGACAGGGGGACGAGCAGTACTTC
v_call: TRBV9; clone_size: many; d_call: NA; j_call: TRBJ2-3; cdr3_aa: CASSGFTDTQYF; cdr3_nt: TGTGCCAGCAGTGGTTTCACAGATACGCAGTATTTT
v_call: TRBV13; clone_size: NA; d_call: TRBD1; j_call: TRBJ1-1; cdr3_aa: CASSAGPGQLNTEAFF; cdr3_nt: TGTGCCAGCAGCGCGGGACCGGGACAGTTGAACACTGAAGCTTTCTTT
v_call: TRBV7-9; clone_size: many; d_call: NA; j_call: TRBJ2-7; cdr3_aa: CASSLGTYEQYF; cdr3_nt: TGTGCCAGCAGCCTGGGAACCTACGAGCAGTACTTC
v_call: TRBV28; clone_size: many; d_call: TRBD2; j_call: TRBJ2-3; cdr3_aa: CASTPTSGTDTQYF; cdr3_nt: TGTGCCAGCACCCCGACTAGCGGCACAGATACGCAGTATTTT
v_call: TRBV18; clone_size: many; d_call: NA; j_call: TRBJ1-3; cdr3_aa: CASSPRRGDLGNTIYF; cdr3_nt: TGTGCCAGCTCACCCAGAAGAGGAGACCTTGGAAACACCATATATTTT
v_call: TRBV14; clone_size: many; d_call: TRBD1; j_call: TRBJ2-7; cdr3_aa: CASSRWDRHREQYF; cdr3_nt: TGTGCCAGCAGCCGCTGGGACAGGCACCGCGAGCAGTACTTC
v_call: TRBV2; clone_size: many; d_call: NA; j_call: TRBJ2-1; cdr3_aa: CASGAPVDYNEQFF; cdr3_nt: TGTGCCAGCGGAGCCCCTGTGGACTACAATGAGCAGTTCTTC
v_call: TRBV20-1; clone_size: many; d_call: TRBD2; j_call: TRBJ2-1; cdr3_aa: CSANGGSSYNEQFF; cdr3_nt: TGCAGTGCTAACGGCGGGAGCTCCTACAATGAGCAGTTCTTC
v_call: TRBV28; clone_size: NA; d_call: NA; j_call: TRBJ2-2; cdr3_aa: CASRGGPGELFF; cdr3_nt: TGTGCCAGCAGAGGGGGGCCCGGGGAGCTGTTTTTT
v_call: TRBV11-3; clone_size: few; d_call: NA; j_call: TRBJ2-2; cdr3_aa: CASSSGISGELFF; cdr3_nt: TGTGCCAGCAGCTCAGGCATATCCGGGGAGCTGTTTTTT